This is a list of T cell receptor beta chains from one sample in a study of T-cell memory formation after mild COVID-19. MiXCR, run by TCRdb on the 5' RACE reads, gives a single entry per CDR3 protein. Here the sample spans 360,000 or so distinct CDR3 sequences, around 30% being singletons. The material sequenced was PBMCs or a T cell subset sorted from them (not recorded which). The receptors shown here come from an adult woman who had mild COVID-19 (a few samples of this study predate the infection). Cell type and time point are not known. The CDR3 runs from the conserved cysteine through the conserved F or W. D genes are given only for firm matches. The size of a clone is reported for some rows only, either as once, few or many, or as a class for expanded clones.

v_call	clone_size	j_call	d_call	cdr3_aa	cdr3_nt
TRBV7-2	-	TRBJ1-1	-	CASSFSRGGTEAFF	TGTGCCAGCAGCTTCTCCCGGGGAGGCACTGAAGCTTTCTTT
TRBV18	-	TRBJ2-7	-	CASSPDTTAYEQYF	TGTGCCAGCTCACCCGACACGACAGCCTACGAGCAGTACTTC
TRBV20-1	few	TRBJ1-1	-	CSAPSLHEAFF	TGCAGTGCCCCATCTCTTCATGAAGCTTTCTTT
TRBV20-1	-	TRBJ2-3	TRBD2	CSAGDSGGGTDTQYF	TGCAGTGCTGGGGATAGCGGGGGCGGCACAGATACGCAGTATTTT
TRBV12-3/TRBV12-4	-	TRBJ2-5	TRBD2	CASRGGIQETQYF	TGTGCCAGCCGGGGGGGAATCCAAGAGACCCAGTACTTC
TRBV27	many	TRBJ1-2	-	CASSSLLGRWFLNYGYTF	TGTGCCAGCAGTTCACTTTTGGGACGTTGGTTTCTTAACTATGGCTACACCTTC
TRBV6-5	once	TRBJ2-2	-	CASTTGTKELFF	TGTGCCAGCACCACGGGGACAAAGGAGCTGTTTTTT
TRBV20-1	many	TRBJ2-3	-	CSARDLTDTQYF	TGCAGTGCTAGAGACCTGACAGATACGCAGTATTTT
TRBV6-6	few	TRBJ2-3	TRBD1	CASSSYRGRGDTQYF	TGTGCCAGCAGTTCTTACAGGGGGCGAGGAGATACGCAGTATTTT
TRBV18	-	TRBJ1-1	-	CASSPPWGNTEAFF	TGTGCCAGCTCACCACCGTGGGGGAACACTGAAGCTTTCTTT
TRBV11-2	few	TRBJ2-3	TRBD1	CASRTGKGQTLTDTQYF	TGTGCCAGCAGGACGGGTAAGGGACAGACCCTCACAGATACGCAGTATTTT
TRBV7-8	few	TRBJ2-7	-	CASSLYAGLYEQYF	TGTGCCAGCAGCTTATACGCCGGGTTATACGAGCAGTACTTC
TRBV20-1	-	TRBJ2-7	-	CSARGENTYEQYF	TGCAGTGCTAGAGGTGAAAACACCTACGAGCAGTACTTC
TRBV12-3/TRBV12-4	-	TRBJ2-5	TRBD2	CASRMTSGGQETQYF	TGTGCCAGCAGAATGACTAGCGGGGGCCAAGAGACCCAGTACTTC
TRBV3-1	few	TRBJ2-5	-	CASSQSGLLRETQYF	TGTGCCAGCAGCCAATCAGGACTTCTGAGGGAGACCCAGTACTTC
TRBV2	-	TRBJ1-1	-	CASSKLASLNTEAFF	TGTGCCAGCAGTAAGTTGGCTTCATTGAACACTGAAGCTTTCTTT
TRBV5-4	few	TRBJ2-1	TRBD2	CASSLGLAGLPEQFF	TGTGCCAGCAGCTTGGGCCTAGCGGGACTGCCTGAGCAGTTCTTC
TRBV9	-	TRBJ1-1	-	CASSTEGDLRSEAFF	TGTGCCAGCAGCACCGAGGGGGACTTAAGGAGTGAAGCTTTCTTT
TRBV6-5	-	TRBJ1-1	-	CASSPWTPLNTEAFF	TGTGCCAGCAGTCCCTGGACTCCCCTGAACACTGAAGCTTTCTTT
TRBV12-3/TRBV12-4	-	TRBJ2-5	-	CASSTWGGRETQYF	TGTGCCAGCAGCACCTGGGGAGGCCGCGAGACCCAGTACTTC
TRBV5-1	-	TRBJ1-1	-	CASSVHLMGNTEAFF	TGCGCCAGCAGCGTGCACCTCATGGGGAACACTGAAGCTTTCTTT
TRBV5-1	-	TRBJ1-1	TRBD1	CASSYEDRGRGNTEASF	TGCGCCAGCAGCTACGAGGACAGGGGGCGCGGGAACACTGAAGCTTCCTTT
TRBV12-3/TRBV12-4	few	TRBJ2-7	-	CASGSSLLTRTLGEQYF	TGTGCCAGCGGCTCCTCCCTTTTGACTCGGACCCTAGGCGAGCAGTACTTC
TRBV30	-	TRBJ1-5	TRBD1	CAWADRRDQPQHF	TGTGCCTGGGCGGACAGGCGGGATCAGCCCCAGCATTTT
TRBV18	few	TRBJ1-4	-	CASSPGRLGHRGTNEKLFF	TGTGCCAGCTCACCGGGAAGATTGGGCCACCGGGGGACTAATGAAAAACTGTTTTTT
TRBV7-9	-	TRBJ2-2	-	CASSPPTGMVVTGELFF	TGTGCCAGCAGCCCACCAACAGGGATGGTTGTCACCGGGGAGCTGTTTTTT
TRBV7-3	-	TRBJ2-4	TRBD2	CASSPGGGLGNIQYF	TGTGCCAGCAGCCCCGGGGGGGGGCTAGGAAACATTCAGTACTTC
TRBV3-1	few	TRBJ2-5	-	CASSPDSRETQYF	TGTGCCAGCAGCCCGGACAGTAGGGAGACCCAGTACTTC
TRBV10-3	-	TRBJ1-3	TRBD1	CAIMPGQGGNTIYF	TGTGCCATCATGCCGGGACAGGGGGGAAACACCATATATTTT
TRBV6-5	-	TRBJ2-5	-	CASSRVGSTRETQYF	TGTGCCAGCAGTAGGGTCGGATCGACGCGGGAGACCCAGTACTTC
TRBV5-4	-	TRBJ1-2	-	CASSPRDWLENYGYTF	TGTGCCAGCAGCCCCCGTGATTGGTTAGAGAACTATGGCTACACCTTC
TRBV5-1	few	TRBJ2-4	-	CASSLVGQLENIQYF	TGCGCCAGCAGCTTGGTCGGCCAGTTGGAAAACATTCAGTACTTC
TRBV7-2	few	TRBJ2-7	TRBD2	CASSLLAGGPGYEQYF	TGTGCCAGCAGCTTACTAGCGGGAGGCCCTGGTTACGAGCAGTACTTC
TRBV5-1	many	TRBJ2-7	-	CASSWTGSSYEQYF	TGCGCCAGCAGCTGGACTGGAAGCTCCTACGAGCAGTACTTC
TRBV9	few	TRBJ2-3	TRBD1	CASSKGTAPQYF	TGTGCCAGCAGCAAGGGGACAGCCCCGCAGTATTTT
TRBV20-1	-	TRBJ2-7	TRBD2	CSAPRTSGIGYEQYF	TGCAGTGCCCCCCGGACTAGCGGGATCGGCTACGAGCAGTACTTC
TRBV9	-	TRBJ2-1	-	CASSLRTNEQFF	TGTGCCAGCAGCCTCCGGACCAATGAGCAGTTCTTC
TRBV7-3	-	TRBJ2-1	-	CASSPWGRNEQFF	TGTGCCAGCAGCCCCTGGGGTCGGAATGAGCAGTTCTTC
TRBV15	-	TRBJ1-2	-	CATSISRGVADYGYTF	TGTGCCACCAGCATTAGTCGTGGCGTCGCGGACTATGGCTACACCTTC
TRBV4-1	-	TRBJ1-1	-	CASSLHTDSEAEAFF	TGCGCCAGCAGCCTGCATACGGACTCTGAGGCTGAAGCTTTCTTT
TRBV20-1	few	TRBJ2-3	TRBD2	CSARGVWLAEYSSTDTQYF	TGCAGTGCTAGAGGGGTCTGGCTAGCGGAGTATTCCAGCACAGATACGCAGTATTTT
TRBV10-3	-	TRBJ1-2	TRBD1	CAISGPGQGLWTF	TGTGCCATCAGTGGGCCAGGACAGGGGCTATGGACCTTC
TRBV11-2	-	TRBJ2-5	-	CASSLASTVQETQYF	TGTGCCAGCAGCTTAGCTAGCACGGTGCAAGAGACCCAGTACTTC
TRBV12-3/TRBV12-4	few	TRBJ2-7	-	CASSGTWVEQYF	TGTGCCAGCAGCGGGACGTGGGTCGAGCAGTACTTC
TRBV30	-	TRBJ2-7	-	CAWSVIDSPVAYEQYF	TGTGCCTGGAGTGTAATTGACAGCCCCGTTGCCTACGAGCAGTACTTC
TRBV19	-	TRBJ1-2	-	CASSIYDGYTF	TGTGCCAGTAGTATTTATGACGGCTACACCTTC
TRBV7-2	-	TRBJ2-7	-	CASSAGGGLAYEQYF	TGTGCCAGCAGCGCCGGAGGGGGCTTAGCCTACGAGCAGTACTTC
TRBV5-6	-	TRBJ2-3	-	CASSLGRGGTDTQYF	TGTGCCAGCAGCTTGGGTAGGGGAGGCACAGATACGCAGTATTTT
TRBV6-6	few	TRBJ2-3	-	CASSYERSTDTQYF	TGTGCCAGCAGTTACGAGAGGAGCACAGATACGCAGTATTTT
TRBV12-3/TRBV12-4	-	TRBJ2-2	-	CASSWGPGVGELFF	TGTGCCAGCAGTTGGGGACCCGGGGTCGGGGAGCTGTTTTTT